This TCR beta chain emerged from a study of OX40 agonist ivuxolimab in advanced cancers. Study in general: Patients with hepatocellular carcinoma, melanoma, renal cell or head and neck cancer made up the dose-escalation patients. Participants, approximately 83% male, averaged approximately 60 years of age, ranging from about 23 to 85. Checkpoint inhibitors had been given previously to approximately 41% of patients. Overall study findings and caveats: Circulating CD4+ and CD8+ T cells showed clonal expansion by week 6 at 0.1 to 3.0 mg/kg.

In the case of this clone: Its antigen is as yet unknown.

The method was immunoSEQ multiplex PCR; TCRdb's version includes in-frame clones alone and lacks a portion of them. The sample yields about 100,000 clones, about nine tenths seen once. This receptor was taken from an adult with an advanced solid tumor such as melanoma, head and neck, liver or kidney cancer. The sample was CD4+ or CD8+ T cells sorted from blood, taken in a trial of the OX40 agonist ivuxolimab.

The CDR3 nucleotides read TGTGCCAGCAGCGTAGGGACAGTCTCTCAGCCCCAGCATTTT. This codes for CASSVGTVSQPQHF. V is TRBV9 and J is TRBJ1-5; TRBD1 is a possible D gene (6 bases). V was clipped by 0 bases and J by 6 bases, with 10 bases between them. From germline, CDR1 is SGDLS and CDR2 YYNGEE. The CDR3 is 14 amino acids. Full variable domain (outside the CDR3, taken from reference TRBV9 and TRBJ1-5): DSGVTQTPKHLITATGQRVTLRCSPRSGDLSVYWYQQSLDQGLQFLIQYYNGEERAKGNILERFSAQQFPDLHSELNLSSLELGDSALYFCASSVGTVSQPQHFGDGTRLSIL.